This entry features one T cell receptor (beta chain) sequence. The assay was immunoSEQ multiplex PCR, and TCRdb's table has in-frame clones only and misses some. The sample has approximately 250,000 clones, roughly 86% seen once. The V end was cut by 1 base, the J end by 0 bases, with 13 bases between. The CDR3 runs 16 residues. The germline V gene encodes CDR1 SGDLS and CDR2 YYNGEE. The data originate from a study of blood T cell repertoires in COVID-19. Sample: peripheral blood. This chain links TRBV9 with TRBJ1-2, with D uncertain. The origin of this receptor is an elderly woman with COVID-19, enrolled during active disease. CDR3 nucleotide sequence: TGTGCCAGCAGCGTATCCCGTCGCGGAACTAACTATGGCTACACCTTC. The encoded protein is CASSVSRRGTNYGYTF.